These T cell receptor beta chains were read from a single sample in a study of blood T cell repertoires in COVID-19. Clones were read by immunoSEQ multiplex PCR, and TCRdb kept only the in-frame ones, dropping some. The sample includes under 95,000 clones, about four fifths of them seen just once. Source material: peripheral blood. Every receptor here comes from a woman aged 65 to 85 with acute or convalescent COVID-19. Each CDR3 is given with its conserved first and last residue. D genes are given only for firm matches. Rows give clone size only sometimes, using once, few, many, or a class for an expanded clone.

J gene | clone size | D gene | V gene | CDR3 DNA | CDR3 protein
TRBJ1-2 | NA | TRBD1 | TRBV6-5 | TGTGCCAGCAGTTACGGACGAACAGGGGTTGTCTATGGCTACACCTTC | CASSYGRTGVVYGYTF
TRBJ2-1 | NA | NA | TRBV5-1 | TGCGCCAGCAGCTTGGACACTAGTAACTACAATGAGCAGTTCTTC | CASSLDTSNYNEQFF
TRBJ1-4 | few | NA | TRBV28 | TGTGCCAGCGGCGCAGGGGTTAATGAAAAACTGTTTTTT | CASGAGVNEKLFF
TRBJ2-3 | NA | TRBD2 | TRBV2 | TGTGCCAGCAACCGACTAGCGGGGGGAGCCACAGATACGCAGTATTTT | CASNRLAGGATDTQYF
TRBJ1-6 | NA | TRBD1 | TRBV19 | TGTGCCAGTGACGGGACAGGGGGCTTACCCCTCCACTTT | CASDGTGGLPLHF
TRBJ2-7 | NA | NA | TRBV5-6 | TGTGCCAGCAGCGGGGTCCAGGGGACGACCGGGAGGGAGCAGTACTTC | CASSGVQGTTGREQYF
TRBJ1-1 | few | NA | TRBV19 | TGTGCCAGTAGTATCGGGGTCACTGAAGCTTTCTTT | CASSIGVTEAFF
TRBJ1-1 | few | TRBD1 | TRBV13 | TGTGCCAGCAGCTACCGGGACAGTGAAGCTTTCTTT | CASSYRDSEAFF
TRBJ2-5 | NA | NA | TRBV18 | TGTGCCAGCTCCCTCGGACAGCCCCAAGAGACCCAGTACTTC | CASSLGQPQETQYF
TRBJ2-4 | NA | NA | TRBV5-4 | TGTGCCAGCAGCTTCGACCGCGGTCCCAAAAACATTCAGTACTTC | CASSFDRGPKNIQYF
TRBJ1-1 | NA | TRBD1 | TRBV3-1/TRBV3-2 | TGTGCCAGCAGCTATGGACAGGGCCTCAAAAGGGCTTTCTTT | CASSYGQGLKRAFF
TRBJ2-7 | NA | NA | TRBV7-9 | TGTGCCAGCAGCCAAGGCCAGGACGAGCAGTACTTC | CASSQGQDEQYF
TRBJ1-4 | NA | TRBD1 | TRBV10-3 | TGTGCCATCAGTGTTGACAGGGGAACTAATGAAAAACTGTTTTTT | CAISVDRGTNEKLFF
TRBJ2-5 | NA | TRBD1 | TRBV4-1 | TGCGCCAGCAGCCAGCGGGACAGGTTGGACGAAGAGACCCAGTACTTC | CASSQRDRLDEETQYF
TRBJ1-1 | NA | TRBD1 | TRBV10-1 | TGCGCCAGCAGTGAGTCGGGCAGGGGGGCTGAAGCTTTCTTT | CASSESGRGAEAFF
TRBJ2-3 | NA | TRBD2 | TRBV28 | TGTGCCAGCAGTGCATCGGGGGGGCACACAGATACGCAGTATTTT | CASSASGGHTDTQYF
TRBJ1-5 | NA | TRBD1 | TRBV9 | TGTGCCAGCAGCGTGAGGACAGGGGAACCCCAGCATTTT | CASSVRTGEPQHF
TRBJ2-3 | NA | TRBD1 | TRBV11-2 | TGTGCCAGCAGCCTCGCGACAGGGATTAGGACCACAGATACGCAGTATTTT | CASSLATGIRTTDTQYF
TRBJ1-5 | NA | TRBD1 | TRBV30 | TGTGCCTGGAGCGTCGGACAGGGAGGTCAGCCCCAGCATTTT | CAWSVGQGGQPQHF
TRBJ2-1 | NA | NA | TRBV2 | TGTGCCAGCGAGGATTTGGAGAGCTCCTACAATGAGCAGTTCTTC | CASEDLESSYNEQFF
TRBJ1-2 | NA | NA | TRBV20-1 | TGCAGTGCTAGATTACTAGTGGGCTACACCTTC | CSARLLVGYTF
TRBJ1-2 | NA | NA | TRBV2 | TGTGCCAGCAGTGAAGAGTCGGGGGGTGGCTACACCTTC | CASSEESGGGYTF
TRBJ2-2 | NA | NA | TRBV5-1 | TGCGCCAGCAGGCCTCCGGGAGATTTACTGGGGGAGCTGTTTTTT | CASRPPGDLLGELFF
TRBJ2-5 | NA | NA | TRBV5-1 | TGCGCCAGCAGCTTCGCTGGGAGGGTGGACAGAGAAGAGACCCAGTACTTC | CASSFAGRVDREETQYF
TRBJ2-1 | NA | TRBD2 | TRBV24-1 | TGTGCCACCAGTGATTTTGGAAAGCGGGGGGGCTGGAATGAGCAGTTCTTC | CATSDFGKRGGWNEQFF
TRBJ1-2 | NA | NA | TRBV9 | TGTGCCAGCAGCGTAGTAGAGGAGGTCTATGGCTACACCTTC | CASSVVEEVYGYTF
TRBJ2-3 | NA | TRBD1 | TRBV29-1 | TGCAGCGTGAGACAGGGGGCTGGAGATACGCAGTATTTT | CSVRQGAGDTQYF
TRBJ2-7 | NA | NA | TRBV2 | TGTGCCAGCACCGACAGGTTCCACGAGCAGTACTTC | CASTDRFHEQYF
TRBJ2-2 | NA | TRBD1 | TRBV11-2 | TGTGCCAGCAGCTTAGATCGGGACAGGGCAGGGATCGGGGAGCTGTTTTTT | CASSLDRDRAGIGELFF
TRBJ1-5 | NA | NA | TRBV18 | TGTGCCAGCTCACCACCGTGGGGGGAAGGTAAGCCCCAGCATTTT | CASSPPWGEGKPQHF
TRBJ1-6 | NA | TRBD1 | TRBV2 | TGTGCCACCAGGACAGGGGGCGGGTCACCCCTCCACTTT | CATRTGGGSPLHF
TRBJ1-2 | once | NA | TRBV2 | TGTGCCAGCAGCGCCTATAACTATGGCTACACCTTC | CASSAYNYGYTF
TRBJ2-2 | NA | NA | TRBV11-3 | TGTGCCAGCAGCACCCGGGACATAAACACCGGGGAGCTGTTTTTT | CASSTRDINTGELFF
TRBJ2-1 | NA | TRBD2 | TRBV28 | TGTGCCAGTACAGACGGGACTAGCGGGGGCGGTTACAATGAGCAGTTCTTC | CASTDGTSGGGYNEQFF
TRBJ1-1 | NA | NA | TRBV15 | TGTGCCACCAGCAGAGAAGCTCCCACTGAAGCTTTCTTT | CATSREAPTEAFF
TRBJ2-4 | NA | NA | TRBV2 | TGTGCCAGCAGTGGGCAGGGGATTGACAAAAACATTCAGTACTTC | CASSGQGIDKNIQYF
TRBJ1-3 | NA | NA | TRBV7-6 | TGTGCCAGCAGCTTAGTGGTCGACAGCTCTGGAAACACCATATATTTT | CASSLVVDSSGNTIYF
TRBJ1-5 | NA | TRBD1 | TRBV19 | TGTGCCAGCACCGACCCTCGACAGGGGTTCCATCAGCCCCAGCATTTT | CASTDPRQGFHQPQHF
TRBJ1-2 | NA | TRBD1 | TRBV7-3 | TGTGCCAGCAGGTCCGGGACAGGGACGGGAGGCTACACCTTC | CASRSGTGTGGYTF
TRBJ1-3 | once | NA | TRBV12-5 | TGTGCTAGTGGCCAAGGGTGGGGGGGATCTGGAAACACCATATATTTT | CASGQGWGGSGNTIYF
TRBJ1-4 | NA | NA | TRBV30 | TGTGCCTGGAACCGGGACACGGAAAAACTGTTTTTT | CAWNRDTEKLFF
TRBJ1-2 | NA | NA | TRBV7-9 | TGTGCCAGCAGCTTCTCGAACTATGGCTACACCTTC | CASSFSNYGYTF
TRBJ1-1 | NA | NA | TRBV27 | TGTGCCACCTTAAAGAACCGAGACTCAGAAGAAGCTTTCTTT | CATLKNRDSEEAFF
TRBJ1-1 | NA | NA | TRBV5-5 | TGTGCCAGCAGCCCAAACAGGGTGATGGGCACTGAAGCTTTCTTT | CASSPNRVMGTEAFF
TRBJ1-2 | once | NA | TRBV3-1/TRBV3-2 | TGTGCCAGCAGCCAAGGATCGGCTAGCCGGGGCTACACCTTC | CASSQGSASRGYTF
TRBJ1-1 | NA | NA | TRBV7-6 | TGTGCCAGCAGCTTAGATCAGGATGGCCCTGAAGCTTTCTTT | CASSLDQDGPEAFF